This record looks at one T cell receptor (beta chain) sequence and its context. This clonotype registers as large (0.1 to 1%) within its sample. Its antigen has not been determined. Per-base qualities were not stored, and no clone one base away is much larger. The data belong to a study of T cell repertoires in aging, cancer and after chemotherapy (dated by TCRdb to about 2019). Describing the broader study: Donors were distributed across six age groups ranging from 30 or younger to 70 or older, with at least three individuals included per group. In the solid tumor group, paired pre- and post-chemotherapy samples were obtained from brain tumor (glioblastoma) patients receiving temozolomide-based therapy. Roughly 10 million TCR reads were contained in the full dataset. Peripheral blood TCR beta repertoires from healthy donors and cancer patients were profiled to examine immunoaging and T cell reconstitution after chemotherapy. The cohort comprised 218 cancer patients, 90 to 94 with hematological and around 120 with solid cancers, plus 95 healthy donors as a reference group.

TCR beta rearrangements were amplified from genomic DNA isolated from peripheral blood, not from sorted cells or RNA. The investigation overall reported the following: Declining TCR diversity with age in healthy donors was mainly explained by loss of richness; in cancer patients, loss of evenness also contributed. Median generation probability increased over the chemotherapy interval in both cancer cohorts, suggesting repertoire reconstitution through rebound thymic output. According to the authors, the repertoire data do not permit conclusions about immunological memory after chemotherapy. Untreated patients with hematological or solid cancers showed significantly lower blood TCR diversity and higher clonality than age-matched healthy donors.

Multiplex touch-down PCR with a mixed TRB-A/B primer pool was used to amplify rearranged TRB sequences covering the V, D and J segments. Two consecutive PCR reactions with Phusion HS II polymerase added Illumina adapters and sample indices to the amplicons. After gel purification with the NucleoSpin Gel and PCR Clean-up kit, the amplicons were checked using Qubit and an Agilent 2100 Bioanalyzer. Sequencing of the libraries was done on an Illumina MiSeq with paired-end, single-indexed 600-cycle runs. The authors' analysis ran thus. MiXCR versions 2.12 and 3.0.5 were used to process TRB sequences. A clone was defined as each unique CDR3 nucleotide sequence, and only productive sequences supported by at least two reads were kept. The repertoire metrics were Shannon diversity, evenness, clonality (defined as one minus evenness), and alpha-parameterized diversity profiles covering alpha 0 to 5. Generation probabilities of clones in paired pre- and post-chemotherapy samples were computed with the IGoR algorithm. The raw public reads went through TCRdb reprocessing: fastp at Q25, MiXCR clone calling, in-frame beta chains kept. Rows matching on CDR3 protein sequence are summarized as one entry with the most common DNA and genes. The V and J calls and clone size come from TCRdb's table, not from the authors' own analysis. Recorded for this sample are about 2,400 distinct CDR3 sequences; 25% to 30% of them occurred a single time. The ten largest clones take up 7.8% of the sample.

The sequence came from a human donor with a solid tumor. Sequences were obtained from blood.

The nucleotides read TGTGCCAGCGGAGACAGGCGAAATAGCAATCAGCCCCAGCATTTT. This yields the protein CASGDRRNSNQPQHF. The chain is encoded by TRBV6-5 joined to TRBJ1-5, with TRBD1 perhaps the D gene, on 6 matching bases. Counted from cysteine to phenylalanine, this CDR3 has 15 amino acids. The only DNA kept is the CDR3, 45 bases in frame from the first base. CDR1 MNHEY and CDR2 SVGAGI are derived from the germline V gene. The V and J ends are trimmed by 8 bases and 0 bases, leaving 14 bases between them.